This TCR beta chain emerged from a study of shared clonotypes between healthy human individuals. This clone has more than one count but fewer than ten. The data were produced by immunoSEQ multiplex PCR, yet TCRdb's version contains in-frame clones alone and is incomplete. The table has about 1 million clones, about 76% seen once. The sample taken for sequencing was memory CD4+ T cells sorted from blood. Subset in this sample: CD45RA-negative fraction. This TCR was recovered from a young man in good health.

The CDR3 DNA reads TGTGCCTGGGCGAAATCGGATTCACCCCTCCACTTT. It encodes CAWAKSDSPLHF. The V call is TRBV30, the J call TRBJ1-6; D is undetermined. Germline-derived CDR1 and CDR2 are GTSNPN and SVGIG (reference sequence). The CDR3 is 12 amino acids. The germline V and J ends were trimmed by 5 bases and 8 bases, with 10 bases remaining between them.